The 22 T cell receptor beta chains below were found in one sample sequenced in a study of regulatory T cells in long-lasting Graves disease. Construction of TCR beta libraries relied on iRepertoire HTBI primers and on Arm-PCR targeting CDR3 regions. MiXCR was run by TCRdb on the multiplex PCR reads, yielding one entry per CDR3 protein. Altogether a few hundred thousand distinct CDR3 sequences are present, 13% being singletons, with the ten largest covering roughly 10%. The time point: newly diagnosed GD, antithyroid drugs for less than 3 months. PBMCs were the source of the RNA used for TCR sequencing. The sample also formed part of further work on T cells in Graves' hyperthyroidism and ophthalmopathy.

Sample: peripheral blood mononuclear cells (PBMCs), taken at new diagnosis, from a patient treated with antithyroid drugs. The receptor source for this set is a young man with Graves disease.

This clonotype has ten or more counts. The chain couples TRBV13 to TRBJ2-7; the match to TRBD2 covers 8 bases. V was pared by 2 bases and J by 5 bases, with 5 bases of the junction left unmatched. CDR1 and CDR2 (germline): PRHDT, FYEKMQ (reference sequence). The CDR3 has 14 residues. DNA for the CDR3: TGTGCCAGCAGCTTAAAGCGGGAGAGGAACGAGCAGTACTTC. It is translated as CASSLKRERNEQYF.

The table lists this clonotype with many counts. The chain combines TRBV5-1 with TRBJ2-1; unclear D gene. The CDR3 has 13 residues. Germline V gives CDR1 SGHRS, CDR2 YFSETQ. Trimming removed 0 bases from V and 6 bases from J, with 7 bases in between. The CDR3 sequence: CASSLDTPNEQFF. The CDR3 region has the DNA TGCGCCAGCAGCTTGGACACTCCCAATGAGCAGTTCTTC.

This clonotype occurred many times. The J gene is TRBJ2-1, the V gene TRBV5-1; TRBD2 might be the D (6 bases). Germline CDR1 and CDR2: SGHRS and YFSETQ. This CDR3 contains 14 residues. V was cut by 1 base and J by 9 bases, with 14 bases left in between. CDR3 protein: CASSLLARDSEQFF. CDR3 nucleotide sequence: TGCGCCAGCAGCTTGCTAGCGCGAGACAGTGAGCAGTTCTTC.

This clonotype has only a few counts. CDR3: CASARGGAGGPYEQYF. CDR3 DNA: TGCGCCAGCGCCCGGGGGGGCGCGGGAGGTCCCTACGAGCAGTACTTC. The chain combines TRBV5-1 with TRBJ2-7; TRBD2 matches at 8 bases. V lost 7 bases to trimming and J lost 2 bases; unmatched junction nucleotides: 14. Germline CDR1 reads SGHRS; CDR2 reads YFSETQ. The length of the CDR3 is 16 residues.

The V and J genes are TRBV24-1 and TRBJ2-7; TRBD2 matches 15 bases. V lost 4 bases to trimming and J lost 5 bases; unmatched junction nucleotides: 11. There are 18 residues in the CDR3. Germline values: CDR1 KGHDR, CDR2 SFDVKD. CDR3 loop: CATSDPGLAGGNVDEQYF. DNA for the CDR3: TGTGCCACCAGTGACCCAGGACTAGCGGGAGGGAATGTGGACGAGCAGTACTTC.

This clonotype was seen repeatedly, ten times or more. V usage is TRBV20-1 and J usage is TRBJ2-7; TRBD2 matches at 15 bases. After removal of 5 bases from V and 0 bases from J, the junction contained 5 bases not matched to a gene. Germline-derived CDR1 and CDR2 are DFQATT and SNEGSKA (reference sequence). The CDR3 runs 16 residues. The DNA of the CDR3 is TGCAGTGCTCCGGGACTAGCGGGAGGTTCCTCCTACGAGCAGTACTTC. It codes for CSAPGLAGGSSYEQYF.

This clonotype was counted at least ten times. This sequence joins TRBV6-2 or TRBV6-3 and TRBJ2-2, with a possible D match to TRBD1 (6 bases). The CDR3 extends over 14 amino acids. The V gene lost 6 bases and the J gene lost 7 bases, with 15 bases spanning the gap. Per the germline V gene, CDR1 is MNHEY and CDR2 is SVGEGT. The CDR3, as DNA: TGTGCCAGCAGGCCGGGACCCAGGGGCGGGGAGCTGTTTTTT. Protein: CASRPGPRGGELFF.

This clonotype was seen ten or more times. The chain carries TRBV27 and TRBJ2-3, with D uncertain. Trimming removed 8 bases at V and 6 bases at J, with 6 bases between. Germline assignment: CDR1 MNHEY and CDR2 SMNVEV (reference sequence). CDR3 length equals 10 residues. As DNA, the CDR3 is TGTGCCAGCGGGTGGGATACGCAGTATTTT. Translation gives CASGWDTQYF.

This clonotype was found many times. The rearrangement links TRBV7-9 to TRBJ2-7; no clear D gene. Germline assignment: CDR1 SEHNR and CDR2 FQNEAQ (reference sequence). CDR3 length: 12 amino acids. With 0 bases removed from V and 2 bases from J, the gap between germline ends came to 2 bases. The CDR3 here is CASSLAPYEQYF. The CDR3 nucleotides are TGTGCCAGCAGCTTAGCGCCCTACGAGCAGTACTTC. Looking up the rest from reference TRBV7-9 and TRBJ2-7 gives the full variable domain: DTGVSQNPRHKITKRGQNVTFRCDPISEHNRLYWYRQTLGQGPEFLTYFQNEAQLEKSRLLSDRFSAERPKGSFSTLEIQRTEQGDSAMYLCASSLAPYEQYFGPGTRLTVT.

This clonotype was seen many times. The V and J genes are TRBV2 and TRBJ2-1; TRBD2 agrees at 13 bases. V gave up 1 base and J gave up 4 bases; unmatched junction bases: 1. Germline V gives CDR1 SNHLY, CDR2 FYNNEI. This CDR3 spans 16 amino acids. The CDR3 region is CASSEEGLAGYNEQFF. The CDR3 bases are TGTGCCAGCAGTGAAGAGGGACTAGCGGGGTACAATGAGCAGTTCTTC.

This clonotype was detected ten times or more. The chain recombines TRBV20-1 with TRBJ2-7; the D gene is possibly TRBD1 (5 bases). The CDR3 has 13 amino acids. V shed 1 base and J shed 2 bases, with 9 bases lying between them. Germline assignment: CDR1 DFQATT and CDR2 SNEGSKA (reference sequence). The CDR3 DNA is TGCAGTGCTAGAGGAGACAGACCCTACGAGCAGTACTTC. This sequence encodes CSARGDRPYEQYF.

This clonotype was seen at least ten times. This chain connects TRBV12-3 or TRBV12-4 to TRBJ2-5, with 10 bases identical to TRBD2. The CDR3 is 16 amino acids. Trimming cost V 6 bases and J 1 base; bases outside gene matches: 8. The CDR3: CASRPKTSGFQETQYF. CDR3 nucleotide sequence: TGTGCCAGCAGGCCTAAGACTAGCGGGTTCCAAGAGACCCAGTACTTC.

This clonotype occurred once. This rearrangement joins TRBV20-1 to TRBJ2-3, with no clear D. V was pared by 4 bases and J by 0 bases, with 8 bases between. Germline values: CDR1 DFQATT, CDR2 SNEGSKA (reference sequence). CDR3 size: 13 residues. This CDR3 reads CSAIGPSTDTQYF. The CDR3 DNA sequence: TGCAGTGCTATAGGACCTAGCACAGATACGCAGTATTTT.

This clonotype was observed many times. The V gene is TRBV28, the J gene TRBJ2-1; 8 bases line up with TRBD2. The trim removed 7 bases at V and 9 bases at J, leaving 14 bases unmatched. Germline CDR1 and CDR2: MDHEN and SYDVKM. The CDR3 sequence is 15 residues long. DNA of the CDR3: TGTGCCAGCAACCCCCACTCGCGGGAGGATAGTGAGCAGTTCTTC. It specifies CASNPHSREDSEQFF.

The V and J genes are TRBV13 and TRBJ1-2, with 8 bases that match TRBD1. V shed 4 bases, J shed 8 bases, and the junction held 12 bases outside the gene matches. The CDR3 is 15 amino acids. Germline CDR1 is PRHDT and CDR2 is FYEKMQ (reference sequence). CDR3 sequence (DNA): TGTGCCAGCAGCTCCAAGGGACAGGAAGGCAAGGGCTACACCTTC. Protein product: CASSSKGQEGKGYTF.

This sequence joins TRBV19 and TRBJ1-1, with TRBD1 identical over 8 bases. The CDR3 consists of 17 residues. With V trimmed by 2 bases and J by 1 base, 9 bases remained unmatched. The germline CDR1 and CDR2 sequences are LNHDA and SQIVND (reference sequence). The CDR3 coding sequence is TGTGCCAGTAGTATAAACGACAGGGGTTTCGGGAACACTGAAGCTTTCTTT. Protein: CASSINDRGFGNTEAFF.

Regarding this clonotype: This may be a read error: a much more frequent sequence differs by one nucleotide. The V and J genes are TRBV15 and TRBJ2-5, with D perhaps TRBD1 (5 bases). Germline V gene sequence: CDR1 LNHNV, CDR2 YYDKDF (reference sequence). The CDR3 totals 13 residues. For the CDR3, the DNA is TGTGCCACTTTGAAGACAGAACAAGAGACCCGGTACTTC. It specifies CATLKTEQETRYF. Filled out from reference TRBV15 and TRBJ2-5, the complete variable domain reads DAMVIQNPRYQVTQFGKPVTLSCSQTLNHNVMYWYQQKSSQAPKLLFHYYDKDFNNEADTPDNFQSRRPNTSFCFLDIRSPGLGDTAMYLCATLKTEQETRYFGPGTRLLVL.

This clonotype was picked up a small number of times. The chain joins TRBV6-1 to TRBJ2-2; TRBD2 aligns across 7 bases. Trimming at V came to 6 bases and at J to 2 bases, leaving 9 bases not matched to a gene. Germline CDR1 is MNHNS and CDR2 is SASEGT. CDR3 length equals 16 residues. As DNA, the CDR3 is TGTGCCAGCAGAGTCACTAGCGCCGCTAACACCGGGGAGCTGTTTTTT. Its protein product is CASRVTSAANTGELFF.

This clonotype was observed many times. This chain connects TRBV29-1 to TRBJ1-1, with 8 nucleotides matching TRBD1. Germline loops: CDR1 SQVTM, CDR2 ANQGSEA. V shed 8 bases, J shed 6 bases, and the junction held 8 bases outside the gene matches. The CDR3 contains 12 residues. The CDR3 nucleotides read TGCAGCTCACGACAGGGGTTCTCTGAAGCTTTCTTT. Translation: CSSRQGFSEAFF.

There are many counts of this clonotype. The chain carries TRBV4-2 and TRBJ1-5; D is perhaps TRBD1 (6 bases). This CDR3 region has 15 residues. V was shortened by 3 bases and J by 3 bases, with 12 bases between the two germline ends. Germline V CDR1 and CDR2: LGHNA, YNFKEQ. The CDR3: CASSQVGTNNQPQHF. The DNA of the CDR3 is TGTGCCAGCAGCCAGGTGGGGACAAACAATCAGCCCCAGCATTTT.

The table lists this clonotype with many counts. V is TRBV7-9 and J is TRBJ2-7; TRBD2 aligns across 8 bases. This CDR3 contains 13 residues. The V gene end was trimmed by 3 bases and the J gene end by 5 bases; junction bases not matched to a gene: 3. Germline CDR1 and CDR2: SEHNR and FQNEAQ (reference sequence). CDR3 sequence (DNA): TGTGCCAGCAGCTTGAGCGGGGGTGACGAGCAGTACTTC. Its translation: CASSLSGGDEQYF.

This clonotype showed up many times. V is TRBV4-1 and J is TRBJ2-5; no reliable D call. This CDR3 spans 14 amino acids. Germline CDR1 MGHRA, CDR2 YSYEKL. Trimming left V 1 base short and J 5 bases short, with 11 bases between. CDR3 region: CASSQAGPWETQYF. CDR3 coding DNA: TGCGCCAGCAGCCAAGCCGGGCCTTGGGAGACCCAGTACTTC.